The 32 T cell receptor beta chains presented below share a single source sample, sequenced in a study of shared clonotypes between healthy human individuals. Naive CD8 cells were CD45RO-negative, positively selected for CCR7, excluding terminally differentiated effector memory CD45RA+ cells. Only in-frame clones appear in the TCRdb table, and some are missing; sequencing was by immunoSEQ multiplex PCR. The sample yields about 2.1 million clones, just under 95% seen once. Sequences were obtained from naive CD8+ T cells from PBMCs. All receptors come from a man aged 18 to 35 in good health. Some clones in this sample may be carry-over from other donors' samples.

This chain links TRBV16 with TRBJ1-5; unclear D gene. This CDR3 contains 17 residues. Looked up from germline, CDR1 is KGHSY and CDR2 is FQNENV. V lost 0 bases to trimming and J lost 3 bases, with 15 bases between them. CDR3 DNA sequence: TGTGCCAGCAGCCAATCGAGGGTCCAGACCGTCAATCAGCCCCAGCATTTT. Translating it yields CASSQSRVQTVNQPQHF.

This clone was detected once. J is TRBJ2-3 and V is TRBV28; a weak D match, TRBD2 (5 bases). The germline gives CDR1 MDHEN, CDR2 SYDVKM. Trimming took 7 bases from V and 0 from J, leaving 14 bases between them. This CDR3 spans 15 amino acids. CDR3 residues: CASTPGVLSTDTQYF. CDR3 DNA: TGTGCCAGCACCCCCGGGGTCCTAAGCACAGATACGCAGTATTTT.

The chain carries TRBV7-2 and TRBJ2-3, with D maybe TRBD1 (5 bases). The V and J ends lost 1 base and 2 bases respectively, with 7 bases between them. This CDR3 contains 14 residues. The germline V gene encodes CDR1 SGHTA and CDR2 FQGNSA. For the CDR3, the DNA is TGTGCCAGCAGCTTAGACAGGAACACAGATACGCAGTATTTT. Encoded protein: CASSLDRNTDTQYF.

The V gene is TRBV28, the J gene TRBJ2-7; 10 nucleotides align to TRBD2. CDR3 length equals 18 residues. CDR1 is MDHEN, CDR2 SYDVKM, per germline. Trimming cost V 1 base and J 3 bases; bases outside gene matches: 12. The CDR3 DNA is TGTGCCAGCAGTTTATTAACCCGGGGGACTAGCGCCTACTACGAGCAGTACTTC. This translates into CASSLLTRGTSAYYEQYF.

V gene TRBV13 combines with J gene TRBJ2-1; D gene unclear. Looked up from germline, CDR1 is PRHDT and CDR2 is FYEKMQ (reference sequence). The CDR3 covers 12 residues. Between the trimmed V and J ends, which lost 5 bases and 10 bases, there was a span of 12 bases. Written as DNA, the CDR3 is TGTGCCAGCAGCCTTACCACTCGGGAGCAGTTCTTC. This translates into CASSLTTREQFF.

This clone was detected only a few times. V and J are TRBV15 and TRBJ1-5, with 7 bases aligning to TRBD1. J gave up 2 bases and V 5 bases, and 3 bases lay outside the gene matches. CDR1 and CDR2 (germline): LNHNV, YYDKDF (reference sequence). The CDR3 has 14 residues. The CDR3: CATSGGQGNQPQHF. The CDR3 DNA reads as TGTGCCACCAGCGGTGGACAGGGCAATCAGCCCCAGCATTTT.

This chain uses TRBV9 with TRBJ2-7; a weak D match, TRBD1 (7 bases). The CDR3 sequence is 15 residues long. CDR1 and CDR2 from the germline V gene are SGDLS and YYNGEE. V was shortened by 4 bases and J by 4 bases, with 18 bases between the two germline ends. The CDR3 is CASSNPTGEEYEQYF. CDR3 coding DNA: TGTGCCAGCAGCAACCCCACAGGGGAGGAATACGAGCAGTACTTC.

This sequence joins TRBV6-5 and TRBJ2-7, with D maybe TRBD2 (5 bases). Trimming took off 5 bases at V and 3 bases at J, with 14 bases between the two ends. The CDR3 contains 14 residues. Germline lookup yields CDR1 MNHEY and CDR2 SVGAGI. CDR3 loop: CASSHPGNLYEQYF. The CDR3 DNA reads TGTGCCAGCAGTCACCCGGGAAACCTCTACGAGCAGTACTTC.

A remark on this clone: The sample carries other DNA sequences with the same CDR3. V usage is TRBV10-1 and J usage is TRBJ2-7, with D perhaps matching TRBD2 (6 bases). Trimming stripped 3 bases from V and 3 bases from J, with 9 bases between. The germline V gene encodes CDR1 WNHNN and CDR2 SYGVQD (reference sequence). The CDR3 totals 13 residues. The DNA of the CDR3 is TGCGCCAGCAGTGACGGGACTCGCTACGAGCAGTACTTC. Protein: CASSDGTRYEQYF.

The genes are TRBV2 and TRBJ1-5; D is uncertain. V shed 6 bases and J shed 1 base, with 10 bases lying between them. Per germline, CDR1 SNHLY and CDR2 FYNNEI. The CDR3 length is 14 residues. In DNA form, the CDR3 reads TGTGCCAGCAGCGACGAGTCCAGCAATCAGCCCCAGCATTTT. Translating it yields CASSDESSNQPQHF.

In DNA form, the CDR3 reads TGTGCCAGCAGCGGGGGTTCGGGGAGCTCCTACAATGAGCAGTTCTTC. Encoded protein: CASSGGSGSSYNEQFF. The chain uses TRBV7-9 and TRBJ2-1, with D perhaps TRBD1 or TRBD2 (5 bases each). CDR1 is SEHNR, CDR2 FQNEAQ, per germline (reference sequence). The length of the CDR3 is 16 residues. V was clipped by 5 bases and J by 0 bases, with 14 bases between them.

The chain employs TRBV5-6 and TRBJ2-5; the D gene is possibly TRBD1 (6 bases). Trimming took 4 bases from V and 4 from J, leaving 14 bases between them. The CDR3 covers 14 residues. Germline V gene lookup returns CDR1 SGHDT and CDR2 YYEEEE. In nucleotides, the CDR3 is TGTGCCAGCAGCAAGGGACAATTTCCAGAGACCCAGTACTTC. Encoded protein: CASSKGQFPETQYF.

V gene TRBV30 combines with J gene TRBJ1-1; D remains unclear. In germline, CDR1 is GTSNPN, CDR2 SVGIG (reference sequence). V was clipped by 0 bases and J by 7 bases, with 12 bases between them. This CDR3 region has 13 residues. Here the CDR3 DNA reads TGTGCCTGGAGTGTCGGGAAACGGGGTGAAGCTTTCTTT. It codes for CAWSVGKRGEAFF.

J is TRBJ2-7 and V is TRBV7-2; D possibly corresponds to TRBD2 (6 bases). In germline, CDR1 is SGHTA, CDR2 FQGNSA. CDR3 length equals 13 residues. Trimming shortened V by 5 bases and J by 5 bases, and 13 bases separated the two germline ends. This CDR3 is CASSPHSSDEQYF. CDR3 DNA sequence: TGTGCCAGCAGCCCCCACTCTAGCGACGAGCAGTACTTC.

The rearrangement uses TRBV7-9 and TRBJ2-3, with D perhaps matching TRBD2 (6 bases). Germline values: CDR1 SEHNR, CDR2 FQNEAQ (reference sequence). V was pared by 8 bases and J by 3 bases, with 12 bases between. The CDR3 loop spans 13 amino acids. CDR3 amino acids: CASFWGETDTQYF. In DNA, the CDR3 is TGTGCCAGCTTTTGGGGGGAGACAGATACGCAGTATTTT.

The J gene is TRBJ2-7, the V gene TRBV7-2, with D possibly TRBD2 on 5 matching bases. This CDR3 comprises 15 residues. V shed 1 base and J shed 2 bases, with 12 bases lying between them. Germline CDR1 reads SGHTA; CDR2 reads FQGNSA. CDR3 sequence reads: CASSLDFGVAYEQYF. DNA for the CDR3: TGTGCCAGCAGCTTAGATTTCGGGGTCGCCTACGAGCAGTACTTC.

This clone appeared once. One end of the junction is discordant with germline, which a read error may explain. This chain joins TRBV9 and TRBJ2-1; 9 nucleotides agree with TRBD2. In germline, CDR1 is SGDLS, CDR2 YYNGEE. CDR3 size: 14 residues. CDR3 residues: CASSGSEGGNEQFF. DNA of the CDR3: TGTGCCAGTAGCGGGAGTGAAGGTGGCAATGAGCAGTTCTTC.

As concerns this clone: The sample holds other DNA sequences that translate to the same CDR3. The rearrangement uses TRBV28 and TRBJ1-1, with D uncertain. Between the trimmed V and J ends, which lost 6 bases and 2 bases, there was a span of 13 bases. CDR1 MDHEN and CDR2 SYDVKM come from the germline V gene. This CDR3 has 14 amino acids. CDR3 coding DNA: TGTGCCAGCAGCCCAGCCGGGGAAAACACTGAAGCTTTCTTT. Translation gives CASSPAGENTEAFF.

The rearrangement links TRBV7-9 to TRBJ1-1; D gene unclear. This CDR3 has 12 residues. Germline V gene data show CDR1 as SEHNR and CDR2 as FQNEAQ (reference sequence). With 7 bases removed from V and 6 bases from J, the gap between germline ends came to 12 bases. CDR3 residues: CASTELGPEAFF. The CDR3 nucleotides read TGTGCCAGCACCGAATTAGGACCTGAAGCTTTCTTT.

The chain links TRBV27 to TRBJ2-1; 9 bases are shared with TRBD1. The germline V gene has CDR1 MNHEY and CDR2 SMNVEV (reference sequence). Trimming cost V 3 bases and J 11 bases; bases outside gene matches: 8. This CDR3 is built from 14 residues. The CDR3 is CASSFGTGIVKQFF. Here the CDR3 DNA reads TGTGCCAGCAGTTTTGGGACAGGGATAGTAAAGCAGTTCTTC.

This clone was recorded only once. The genes are TRBV6-5 and TRBJ1-2; D is unresolved. Trimming cost V 2 bases and J 7 bases, with 17 bases left between them. Germline V lookup: CDR1 MNHEY, CDR2 SVGAGI. The CDR3 is 15 residues long. The CDR3 loop reads CASSYGRGYTTGYTF. Here the CDR3 DNA reads TGTGCCAGCAGTTACGGTCGGGGTTATACGACTGGCTACACCTTC.

The gene calls are TRBV5-4 and TRBJ1-2; 9 bases align to TRBD1. Trimming at V came to 4 bases and at J to 5 bases, leaving 9 bases not matched to a gene. The CDR3 consists of 15 residues. Germline assignment: CDR1 SGHNT and CDR2 YYREEE (reference sequence). The CDR3 DNA is TGTGCCAGCAGCACTTGGACAGGGGAGGAGTATGGCTACACCTTC. This encodes CASSTWTGEEYGYTF.

The rearrangement links TRBV6-1 to TRBJ1-4, with 8 nucleotides matching TRBD1. With V trimmed by 3 bases and J by 6 bases, 9 bases remained unmatched. Per the germline V gene, CDR1 is MNHNS and CDR2 is SASEGT. This CDR3 contains 16 residues. CDR3 in amino acids: CASSDIPGGSYEKLFF. The CDR3 coding sequence is TGTGCCAGCAGTGACATTCCAGGGGGCTCCTATGAAAAACTGTTTTTT.

V usage is TRBV4-1 and J usage is TRBJ2-7, with 8 bases matching TRBD2. With V trimmed by 0 bases and J by 0 bases, 7 bases remained unmatched. CDR1 MGHRA and CDR2 YSYEKL come from the germline V gene. This CDR3 region has 17 residues. The CDR3 spells CASSQDYWREVSYEQYF. The CDR3 nucleotides are TGCGCCAGCAGCCAAGATTACTGGCGGGAGGTCTCCTACGAGCAGTACTTC.

This clone was seen just once. The chain combines TRBV6-1 with TRBJ2-1, with D unclear. CDR3 size: 14 residues. The germline V gene encodes CDR1 MNHNS and CDR2 SASEGT. V gave up 7 bases and J gave up 3 bases, with 13 bases separating them. CDR3 coding DNA: TGTGCCAGCACCAAAGTAGCAGGCTACAATGAGCAGTTCTTC. Its translation is CASTKVAGYNEQFF.

With respect to this clone: The same CDR3 arises from other DNA sequences in this sample as well. The chain joins TRBV5-1 to TRBJ2-7, with D possibly being TRBD2 (6 bases). CDR1 is SGHRS, CDR2 YFSETQ, per germline. The V end was cut by 0 bases, the J end by 2 bases, with 9 bases between. This CDR3 has 14 amino acids. CDR3 nucleotides: TGCGCCAGCAGCTTGGGTAGCGGCACCTACGAGCAGTACTTC. This codes for CASSLGSGTYEQYF.

The chain joins TRBV27 to TRBJ2-3; TRBD1 aligns across 11 bases. The germline V gene encodes CDR1 MNHEY and CDR2 SMNVEV (reference sequence). Trimming at V came to 5 bases and at J to 3 bases, leaving 7 bases not matched to a gene. The CDR3 runs to 16 residues. The DNA for the CDR3 is TGTGCCAGCAGTCCACCGGGACAGGGGGGTACAGATACGCAGTATTTT. Amino acid sequence: CASSPPGQGGTDTQYF.

The chain links TRBV29-1 to TRBJ2-2, with D hard to call. CDR3 length: 13 residues. Germline CDR1 reads SQVTM; CDR2 reads ANQGSEA. Trimming removed 3 bases from V and 1 base from J, with 6 bases in between. The CDR3 DNA reads TGCAGCGTTGAGTACCTGAACACCGGGGAGCTGTTTTTT. Translating gives CSVEYLNTGELFF.

A note on this clone: The identical CDR3 is also encoded by other nucleotide sequences in the sample. V and J are TRBV29-1 and TRBJ1-1; no clear D gene. V gave up 6 bases and J gave up 1 base, with 9 bases separating them. CDR3 size: 12 residues. Per the germline V gene, CDR1 is SQVTM and CDR2 is ANQGSEA. The CDR3 is CSVPVGNTEAFF. CDR3 DNA sequence: TGCAGCGTCCCGGTCGGGAACACTGAAGCTTTCTTT.

V is TRBV4-1 and J is TRBJ1-1; D unclear. Trimming took 2 bases from V and 0 from J, leaving 13 bases between them. Germline values: CDR1 MGHRA, CDR2 YSYEKL. This CDR3 region has 16 residues. CDR3: CASSQFRGLMNTEAFF. Written as DNA, the CDR3 is TGCGCCAGCAGCCAATTTCGAGGACTAATGAACACTGAAGCTTTCTTT.

Worth noting for this clone: Other DNA sequences in the sample encode the same CDR3. V and J are TRBV6-5 and TRBJ2-3; 7 bases fit TRBD2. V lost 0 bases to trimming and J lost 6 bases; unmatched junction nucleotides: 0. Per germline, CDR1 MNHEY and CDR2 SVGAGI. This CDR3 region has 13 residues. CDR3 amino acids: CASSYSGRDTQYF. The CDR3 nucleotides read TGTGCCAGCAGTTACTCCGGGAGGGATACGCAGTATTTT.

This rearrangement joins TRBV27 to TRBJ2-5; either TRBD1 or TRBD2 may supply D (5 bases each). Between the trimmed V and J ends, which lost 8 bases and 4 bases, there was a span of 14 bases. Germline V CDR1 and CDR2: MNHEY, SMNVEV (reference sequence). The CDR3 contains 13 residues. In DNA, the CDR3 is TGTGCCAGCGGGGGTTTAAGGGTAGAGACCCAGTACTTC. The encoded protein is CASGGLRVETQYF.